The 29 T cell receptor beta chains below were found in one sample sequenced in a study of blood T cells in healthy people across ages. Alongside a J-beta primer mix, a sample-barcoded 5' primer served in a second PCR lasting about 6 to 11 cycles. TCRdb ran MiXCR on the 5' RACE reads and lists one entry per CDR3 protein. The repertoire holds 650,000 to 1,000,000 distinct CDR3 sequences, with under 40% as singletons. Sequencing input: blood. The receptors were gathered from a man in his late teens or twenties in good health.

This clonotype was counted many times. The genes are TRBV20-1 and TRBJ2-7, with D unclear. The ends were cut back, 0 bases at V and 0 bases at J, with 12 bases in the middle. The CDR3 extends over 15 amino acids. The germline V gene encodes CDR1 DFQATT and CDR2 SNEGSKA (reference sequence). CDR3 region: CSARDQRHSSYEQYF. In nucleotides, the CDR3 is TGCAGTGCTAGAGATCAGCGACATAGCTCCTACGAGCAGTACTTC.

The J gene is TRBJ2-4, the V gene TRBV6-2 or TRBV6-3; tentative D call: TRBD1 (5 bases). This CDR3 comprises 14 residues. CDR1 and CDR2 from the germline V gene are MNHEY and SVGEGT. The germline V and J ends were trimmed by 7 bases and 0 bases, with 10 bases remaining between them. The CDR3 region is CASNQGIAKNIQYF. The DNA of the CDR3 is TGTGCCAGCAACCAGGGAATAGCCAAAAACATTCAGTACTTC.

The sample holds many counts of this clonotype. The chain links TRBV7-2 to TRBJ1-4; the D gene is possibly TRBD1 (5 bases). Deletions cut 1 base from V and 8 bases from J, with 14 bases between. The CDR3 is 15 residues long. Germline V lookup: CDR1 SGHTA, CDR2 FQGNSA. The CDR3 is CASSLVGQNLEKLFF. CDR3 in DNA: TGTGCCAGCAGCTTAGTGGGGCAGAACCTCGAAAAACTGTTTTTT.

CDR3: CSTSNVGNSYGYTF. DNA for the CDR3: TGCAGTACCAGCAACGTAGGGAACTCCTATGGCTACACCTTC. This chain connects TRBV20-1 to TRBJ1-2, with no clear D. This CDR3 contains 14 residues. The germline V gene has CDR1 DFQATT and CDR2 SNEGSKA (reference sequence). Trimming shortened V by 8 bases and J by 4 bases, and 20 bases separated the two germline ends.

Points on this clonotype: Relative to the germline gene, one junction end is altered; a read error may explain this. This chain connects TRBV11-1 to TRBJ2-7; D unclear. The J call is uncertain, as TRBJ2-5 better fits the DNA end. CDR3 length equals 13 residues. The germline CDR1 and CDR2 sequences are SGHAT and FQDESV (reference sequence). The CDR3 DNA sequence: TGTGCCAACAGCCAAAGTAGGGAAGAGACCCAGTACTTC. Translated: CANSQSREETQYF.

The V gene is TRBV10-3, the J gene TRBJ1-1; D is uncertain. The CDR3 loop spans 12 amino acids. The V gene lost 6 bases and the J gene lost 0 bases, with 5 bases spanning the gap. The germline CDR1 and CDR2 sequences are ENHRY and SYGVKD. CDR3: CAISTMNTEAFF. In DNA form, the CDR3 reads TGTGCCATCAGCACAATGAACACTGAAGCTTTCTTT.

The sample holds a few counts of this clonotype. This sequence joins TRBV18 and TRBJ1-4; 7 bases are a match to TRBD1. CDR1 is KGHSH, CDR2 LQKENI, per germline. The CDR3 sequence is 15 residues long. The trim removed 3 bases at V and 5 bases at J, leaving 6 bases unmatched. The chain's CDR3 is CASSPRRGRNEKLFF. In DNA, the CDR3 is TGTGCCAGCTCACCTAGAAGGGGGCGGAATGAAAAACTGTTTTTT.

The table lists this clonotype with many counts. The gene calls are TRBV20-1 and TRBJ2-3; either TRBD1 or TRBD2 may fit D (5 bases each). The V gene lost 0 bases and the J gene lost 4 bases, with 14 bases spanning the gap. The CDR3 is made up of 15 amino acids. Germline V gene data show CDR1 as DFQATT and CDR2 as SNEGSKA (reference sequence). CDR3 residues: CSARDLRGTADTQYF. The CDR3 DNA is TGCAGTGCTAGAGATCTGCGAGGGACGGCAGATACGCAGTATTTT.

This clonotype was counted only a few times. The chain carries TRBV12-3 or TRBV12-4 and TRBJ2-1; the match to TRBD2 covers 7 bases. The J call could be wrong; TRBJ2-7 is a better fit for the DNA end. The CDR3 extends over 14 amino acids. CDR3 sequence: CASKGGPSYNEQYF. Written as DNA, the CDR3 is TGTGCCAGCAAGGGAGGGCCCTCCTACAATGAGCAGTACTTC.

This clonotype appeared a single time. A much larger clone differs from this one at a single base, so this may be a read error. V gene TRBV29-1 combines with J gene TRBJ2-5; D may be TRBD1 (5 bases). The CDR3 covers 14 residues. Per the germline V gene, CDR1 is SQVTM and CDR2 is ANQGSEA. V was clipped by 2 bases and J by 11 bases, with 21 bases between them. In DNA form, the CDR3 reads TGCAGCGTTGAATCCAGGGTCGTTGGGAATGAGCAGTACTTC. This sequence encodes CSVESRVVGNEQYF.

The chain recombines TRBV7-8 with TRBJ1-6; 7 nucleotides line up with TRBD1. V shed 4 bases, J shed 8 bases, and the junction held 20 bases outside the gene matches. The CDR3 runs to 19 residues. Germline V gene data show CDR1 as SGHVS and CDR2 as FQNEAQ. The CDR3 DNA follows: TGTGCCAGCAGCTCCCGAAGAGGTGGACAGGCGGGGGAGGATTCACCCCTCCACTTT. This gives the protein CASSSRRGGQAGEDSPLHF.

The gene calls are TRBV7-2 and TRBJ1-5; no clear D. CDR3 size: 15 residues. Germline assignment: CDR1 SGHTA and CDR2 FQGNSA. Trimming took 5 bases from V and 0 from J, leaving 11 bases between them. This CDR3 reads CASSPQTDSNQPQHF. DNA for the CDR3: TGTGCCAGCAGCCCCCAGACTGATAGCAATCAGCCCCAGCATTTT.

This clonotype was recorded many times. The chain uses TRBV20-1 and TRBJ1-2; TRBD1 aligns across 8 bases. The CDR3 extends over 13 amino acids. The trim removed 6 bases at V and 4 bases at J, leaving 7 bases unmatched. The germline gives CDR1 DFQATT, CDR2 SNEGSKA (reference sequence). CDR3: CSAPGQEFYGYTF. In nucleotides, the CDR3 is TGCAGTGCACCGGGACAGGAGTTCTATGGCTACACCTTC.

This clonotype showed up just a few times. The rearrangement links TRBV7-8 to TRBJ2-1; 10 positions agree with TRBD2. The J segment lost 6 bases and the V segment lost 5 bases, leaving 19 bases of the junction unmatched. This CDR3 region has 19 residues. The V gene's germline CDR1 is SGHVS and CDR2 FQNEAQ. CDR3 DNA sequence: TGTGCCAGCAGCCCAGTTCGGGTGGCTAGCGGGGGCAGTAGCAATGAGCAGTTCTTC. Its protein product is CASSPVRVASGGSSNEQFF.

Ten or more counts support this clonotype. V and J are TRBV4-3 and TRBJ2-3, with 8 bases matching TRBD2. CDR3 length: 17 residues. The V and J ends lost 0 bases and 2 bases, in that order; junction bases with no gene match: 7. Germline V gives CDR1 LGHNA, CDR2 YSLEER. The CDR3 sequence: CASSQDRPGLVTDTQYF. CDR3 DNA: TGCGCCAGCAGCCAAGATCGTCCGGGACTAGTCACAGATACGCAGTATTTT.

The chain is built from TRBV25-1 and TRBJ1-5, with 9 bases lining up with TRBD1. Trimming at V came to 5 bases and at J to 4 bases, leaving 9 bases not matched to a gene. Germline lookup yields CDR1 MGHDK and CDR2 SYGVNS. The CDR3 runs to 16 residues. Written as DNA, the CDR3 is TGTGCCAGCAGTATGGGAGGGACAGGGAGGAATCAGCCCCAGCATTTT. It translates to CASSMGGTGRNQPQHF.

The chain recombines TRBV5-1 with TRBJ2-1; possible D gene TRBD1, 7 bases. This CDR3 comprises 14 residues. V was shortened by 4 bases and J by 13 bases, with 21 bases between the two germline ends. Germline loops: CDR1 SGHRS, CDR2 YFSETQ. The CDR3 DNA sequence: TGCGCCAGCAGCCCCGGGGGACAGCAAGAGACCCAGTTCTTC. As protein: CASSPGGQQETQFF.

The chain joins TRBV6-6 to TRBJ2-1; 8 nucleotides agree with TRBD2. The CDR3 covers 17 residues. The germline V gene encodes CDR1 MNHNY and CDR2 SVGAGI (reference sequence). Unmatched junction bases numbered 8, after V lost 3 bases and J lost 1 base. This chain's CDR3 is CASSYNSGVGSYNEQFF. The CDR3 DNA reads TGTGCCAGCAGTTATAATAGCGGGGTAGGGTCCTACAATGAGCAGTTCTTC.

The CDR3 DNA sequence: TGTGCCAGCAGTCTCGGGAGGGGGACAGGCCTCTATGATGAGCAGTACTTC. The encoded protein is CASSLGRGTGLYDEQYF. The chain recombines TRBV7-9 with TRBJ2-5; D assignment may be TRBD1 or TRBD2 (8 bases each). From germline, CDR1 is SEHNR and CDR2 FQNEAQ (reference sequence). Trimming took off 6 bases at V and 11 bases at J, with 31 bases between the two ends. The CDR3 has 17 residues.

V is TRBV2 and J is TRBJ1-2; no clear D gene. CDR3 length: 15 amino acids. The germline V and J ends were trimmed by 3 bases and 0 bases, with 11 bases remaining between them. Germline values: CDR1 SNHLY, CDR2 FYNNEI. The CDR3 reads CASSDFVPANYGYTF. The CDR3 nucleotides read TGTGCCAGCAGTGATTTTGTCCCTGCTAACTATGGCTACACCTTC.

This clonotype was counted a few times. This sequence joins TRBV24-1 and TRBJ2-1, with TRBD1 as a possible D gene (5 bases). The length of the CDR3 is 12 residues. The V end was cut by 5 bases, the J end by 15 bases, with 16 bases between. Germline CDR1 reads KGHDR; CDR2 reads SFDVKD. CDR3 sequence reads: CATSGIEGDRFF. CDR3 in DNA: TGTGCCACCAGTGGCATCGAAGGGGATCGGTTCTTC.

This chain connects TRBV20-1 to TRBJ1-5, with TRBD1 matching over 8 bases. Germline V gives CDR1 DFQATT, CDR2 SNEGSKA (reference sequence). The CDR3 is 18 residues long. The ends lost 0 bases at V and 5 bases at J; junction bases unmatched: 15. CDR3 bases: TGCAGTGCTAGAGATCTCCTTAGGGTCAGGGGGCTTCATCAGCCCCAGCATTTT. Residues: CSARDLLRVRGLHQPQHF.

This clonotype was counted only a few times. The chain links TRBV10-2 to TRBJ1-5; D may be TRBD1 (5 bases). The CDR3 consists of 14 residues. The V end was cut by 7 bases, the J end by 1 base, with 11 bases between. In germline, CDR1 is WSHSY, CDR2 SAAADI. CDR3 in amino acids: CASTQEGSNQPQHF. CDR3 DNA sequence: TGCGCCAGCACCCAGGAGGGGAGCAATCAGCCCCAGCATTTT.

In nucleotides, the CDR3 is TGTGCCAGCAATCTCAGGGGTACAGATACGCAGTATTTT. Encoded protein: CASNLRGTDTQYF. The V gene is TRBV28, the J gene TRBJ2-3, with D possibly being TRBD1 (6 bases). Germline V gives CDR1 MDHEN, CDR2 SYDVKM. Trimming left V 7 bases short and J 3 bases short, with 11 bases between. The CDR3 runs to 13 residues.

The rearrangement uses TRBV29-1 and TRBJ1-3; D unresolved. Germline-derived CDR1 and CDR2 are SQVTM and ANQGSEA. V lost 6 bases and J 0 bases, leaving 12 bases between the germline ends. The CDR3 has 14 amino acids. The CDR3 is CSVRDPASGNTIYF. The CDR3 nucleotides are TGCAGCGTCCGAGACCCAGCCTCTGGAAACACCATATATTTT.

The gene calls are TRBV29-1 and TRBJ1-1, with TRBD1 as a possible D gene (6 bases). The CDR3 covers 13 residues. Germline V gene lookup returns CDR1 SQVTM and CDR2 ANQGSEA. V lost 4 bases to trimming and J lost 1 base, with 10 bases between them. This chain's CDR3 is CSVVAGANTEAFF. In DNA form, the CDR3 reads TGCAGCGTTGTGGCAGGGGCGAACACTGAAGCTTTCTTT. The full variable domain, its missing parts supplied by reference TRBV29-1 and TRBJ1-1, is SAVISQKPSRDICQRGTSLTIQCQVDSQVTMMFWYRQQPGQSLTLIATANQGSEATYESGFVIDKFPISRPNLTFSTLTVSNMSPEDSSIYLCSVVAGANTEAFFGQGTRLTVV.

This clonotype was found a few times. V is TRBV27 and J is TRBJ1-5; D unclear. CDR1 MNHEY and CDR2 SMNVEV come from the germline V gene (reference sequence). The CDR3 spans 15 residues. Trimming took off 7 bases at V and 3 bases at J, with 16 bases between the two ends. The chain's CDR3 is CASTPLGGFNQPQHF. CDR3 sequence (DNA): TGTGCCAGCACCCCTTTAGGAGGTTTCAATCAGCCCCAGCATTTT.

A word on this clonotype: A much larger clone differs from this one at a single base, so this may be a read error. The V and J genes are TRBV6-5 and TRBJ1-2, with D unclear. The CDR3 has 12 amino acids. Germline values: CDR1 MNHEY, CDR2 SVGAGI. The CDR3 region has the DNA TGTGGGATAAGAGGACCAGGCGATGGCTACACCTTC. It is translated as CGIRGPGDGYTF.

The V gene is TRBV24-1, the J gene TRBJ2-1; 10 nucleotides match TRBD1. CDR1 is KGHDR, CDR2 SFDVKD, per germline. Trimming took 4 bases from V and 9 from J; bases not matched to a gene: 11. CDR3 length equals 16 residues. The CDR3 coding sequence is TGTGCCACCAGTGACCTCCCACGACAGGGGGCTAGTGAGCAGTTCTTC. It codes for CATSDLPRQGASEQFF.